A single T cell receptor (beta chain) is shown here with its context. As yet, its antigen is unknown. CDR3 length equals 13 residues. Germline CDR1 reads SGDLS; CDR2 reads YYNGEE. Trimming removed 0 bases from V and 6 bases from J, with 6 bases in between. These data originate in a study of T-cell reconstitution after alpha-beta-depleted transplantation in children. Regarding the study as a whole: One year post-transplant, T-cell counts and diversity were largely derived from T cells produced anew. Reportedly, only several hundred clones from non-depleted graft cells drove alpha-beta T-cell counts at about two months. From surviving recipient T cells and thymic progenitors came the high day-60 TCRbeta diversity observed in some patients.

TCRbeta library preparation incorporated unique molecular identifiers. One entry per CDR3 protein, called by TCRdb with MiXCR from the PCR reads. The table shows 540,000 or so distinct CDR3 sequences, with 23% occurring only once. This TCR derives from a boy less than two years old who had a stem cell transplant for acute myeloid leukemia, so the T cells may come from the graft donor. The chain links TRBV9 to TRBJ2-2; D unclear. Material: PBMCs, mostly from graft donor cells, obtained 360 days after TCRalphabeta/CD19-depleted stem cell transplant. The CDR3 here is CASSVVGAGELFF. The CDR3 region has the DNA TGTGCCAGCAGCGTAGTTGGTGCCGGGGAGCTGTTTTTT.